This entry describes one T cell receptor beta chain. Its antigen is unidentified. This sample includes further DNA sequences coding for the same CDR3. This record belongs to a study of T cell responses to AZD1222 COVID-19 vaccine. In germline, CDR1 is MNHEY, CDR2 SVGEGT. The CDR3 has 13 residues. V lost 0 bases and J 7 bases, leaving 7 bases between the germline ends. Study outcomes and limitations: Targeting of unmutated variant regions was reportedly seen in nearly half of spike-specific TCRs. It was only after the peak T cell response that any repertoires were sampled. It was only 6 or 7 AZD1222 recipients who were seropositive at baseline.

Only in-frame clones appear in the TCRdb table, and some are missing; sequencing was by immunoSEQ multiplex PCR. The sample gives approximately 160,000 clones, roughly 88% of which show up once; less than 2.5% is in the top ten. The clonotype was recovered from an adult in good health. The V and J genes are TRBV6-2 or TRBV6-3 and TRBJ1-5; D call uncertain. Sample: peripheral blood, taken on day 0 of AZD1222 vaccination. The CDR3 loop is CASSYSRVQPQHF. In DNA, the CDR3 is TGTGCCAGCAGTTACTCGCGGGTCCAGCCCCAGCATTTT.